A selection of T cell receptor beta chains follows, all from one sample in a study of tumor and adjacent non-tumor tissue in lung cancer. MiXCR was run by TCRdb on the multiplex PCR reads, yielding one entry per CDR3 protein. The sample contains approximately 90,000 distinct CDR3 sequences, approximately 70% of which appear only once. Sequenced: lung tumor tissue. Source of these receptors: a man aged 60 to 75 with non-small cell lung cancer. Each CDR3 is given with its conserved first and last residue. Fields, in order: clone size, J gene, V gene, D gene, CDR3 DNA, CDR3 protein. D genes are given only for firm matches. Only some rows state a clone size, as once, few, many or a class for expanded clones.

clone size: .; J gene: TRBJ2-3; V gene: TRBV20-1; D gene: TRBD2; CDR3 DNA: TGCAGTGCTAGCAGTACTAGCGGGGGAGGAGATACGCAGTATTTT; CDR3 protein: CSASSTSGGGDTQYF
clone size: .; J gene: TRBJ2-1; V gene: TRBV4-3; D gene: .; CDR3 DNA: TGCGCCAGCTGCCCCGCCGAGACACGAATTTACAATGAGCAGTTCTTC; CDR3 protein: CASCPAETRIYNEQFF
clone size: few; J gene: TRBJ1-1; V gene: TRBV20-1; D gene: .; CDR3 DNA: TGCAGTGCTAAACCCTTCGGACAGATGAACACTGAAGTTTTCTTT; CDR3 protein: CSAKPFGQMNTEVFF
clone size: .; J gene: TRBJ2-5; V gene: TRBV29-1; D gene: TRBD1; CDR3 DNA: TGCAGCGTGGACGGACAGGGCGAGACCCAGTACTTC; CDR3 protein: CSVDGQGETQYF
clone size: .; J gene: TRBJ2-1; V gene: TRBV7-9; D gene: .; CDR3 DNA: TGTGCCAGCATCCAACTCGGGGGAGGTGAGCAGTTCTTC; CDR3 protein: CASIQLGGGEQFF
clone size: few; J gene: TRBJ2-3; V gene: TRBV5-1; D gene: TRBD1; CDR3 DNA: TGCGCCAGCAGCCCGCAGGGGGGCACAGATACGCAGTATTTT; CDR3 protein: CASSPQGGTDTQYF
clone size: .; J gene: TRBJ2-3; V gene: TRBV4-1; D gene: TRBD2; CDR3 DNA: TGCGCCAGCGGCCAAGTGAGGGTGGGAGGGCTTACAGATACGCAGTATTTT; CDR3 protein: CASGQVRVGGLTDTQYF
clone size: .; J gene: TRBJ1-2; V gene: TRBV24-1; D gene: TRBD1; CDR3 DNA: TGTGCCACCAGTGATAACAGGGGCTATGGCTACACCTTC; CDR3 protein: CATSDNRGYGYTF
clone size: many; J gene: TRBJ2-1; V gene: TRBV13; D gene: .; CDR3 DNA: TGTGCCAGCAGCCTTAGTGGTCTTGGCGTGGTTAGCTCCTACAATGAGCAGTTCTTC; CDR3 protein: CASSLSGLGVVSSYNEQFF
clone size: .; J gene: TRBJ1-2; V gene: TRBV19; D gene: .; CDR3 DNA: TGTGCCAGTAGTATTTCTCCCCCTGGCGGAGCCGGCTACACCTTC; CDR3 protein: CASSISPPGGAGYTF
clone size: .; J gene: TRBJ2-2; V gene: TRBV7-8; D gene: .; CDR3 DNA: TGTGCCAGCATGTCGGGAACGGACACCGGGGAACTGTTTTTT; CDR3 protein: CASMSGTDTGELFF
clone size: few; J gene: TRBJ2-3; V gene: TRBV5-4; D gene: .; CDR3 DNA: TGTGCCAGTAGCTCAGGGAACCTACTAGCCGGATCGGCATATACGCAGTATTTT; CDR3 protein: CASSSGNLLAGSAYTQYF
clone size: .; J gene: TRBJ2-5; V gene: TRBV6-5; D gene: .; CDR3 DNA: TGTGCCAGCAGTTACTCTGGGGCTCAAGAGACCCAGTACTTC; CDR3 protein: CASSYSGAQETQYF
clone size: .; J gene: TRBJ2-4; V gene: TRBV20-1; D gene: TRBD2; CDR3 DNA: TGCAGCCTGCTCAGCGGGAGGGCCCACGGGGCCAAAAACATTCAGTACTTC; CDR3 protein: CSLLSGRAHGAKNIQYF
clone size: many; J gene: TRBJ1-5; V gene: TRBV20-1; D gene: .; CDR3 DNA: TGCAGTGCTAGGAGGGACACTCAGCCCCAGCATTTT; CDR3 protein: CSARRDTQPQHF
clone size: .; J gene: TRBJ2-1; V gene: TRBV11-3; D gene: .; CDR3 DNA: TGTGCCAGAAACTTACTCAGGCGCAAAGGGAATGAGCAGTTCTTC; CDR3 protein: CARNLLRRKGNEQFF
clone size: many; J gene: TRBJ2-6; V gene: TRBV5-6; D gene: TRBD2; CDR3 DNA: TGTGCCAGCAGCTTGAGTAGCGGGAGATCTGGGGCCAACGTCCTGACTTTC; CDR3 protein: CASSLSSGRSGANVLTF
clone size: .; J gene: TRBJ1-1; V gene: TRBV5-6; D gene: .; CDR3 DNA: TGTGCCAGCAGCTTAGAGTTGTGCACTGAAGCTTTCTTT; CDR3 protein: CASSLELCTEAFF
clone size: .; J gene: TRBJ2-1; V gene: TRBV5-6; D gene: .; CDR3 DNA: TGTGCCAGCAGCCTAGACCTAATGATGGGGCAGTTCTTC; CDR3 protein: CASSLDLMMGQFF
clone size: .; J gene: TRBJ2-3; V gene: TRBV5-6; D gene: .; CDR3 DNA: TGTGCCAGCAACTTGGGGGTCGGAGTGCAGTATTTT; CDR3 protein: CASNLGVGVQYF
clone size: .; J gene: TRBJ2-2; V gene: TRBV20-1; D gene: .; CDR3 DNA: TGCAGTGCTGCGGAGAGGGAGTATGTCGGGGAGCTGTTTTTT; CDR3 protein: CSAAEREYVGELFF
clone size: .; J gene: TRBJ2-2; V gene: TRBV20-1; D gene: .; CDR3 DNA: TGCACTGCTAGAGACACCGGGGAGCTGTTTTTT; CDR3 protein: CTARDTGELFF
clone size: .; J gene: TRBJ2-1; V gene: TRBV6-2/TRBV6-3; D gene: TRBD2; CDR3 DNA: TGTGCCAGCAGTCCCGCGGGAGGCACCTACAATGGACAGTTCTTC; CDR3 protein: CASSPAGGTYNGQFF
clone size: few; J gene: TRBJ2-1; V gene: TRBV29-1; D gene: .; CDR3 DNA: TGCACCGTCGAGGGTAGTCACAACTCCTACAATGAGCAATTCTTC; CDR3 protein: CTVEGSHNSYNEQFF
clone size: many; J gene: TRBJ2-1; V gene: TRBV12-3/TRBV12-4; D gene: .; CDR3 DNA: TGTGCCAGCAGAACTGATGACAATGAGCAGTTCTTC; CDR3 protein: CASRTDDNEQFF
clone size: .; J gene: TRBJ1-1; V gene: TRBV11-1; D gene: .; CDR3 DNA: TGTGCCACCGTAGAAGGGACCACGAAGACTGAAGCTTTCTTT; CDR3 protein: CATVEGTTKTEAFF
clone size: .; J gene: TRBJ1-4; V gene: TRBV20-1; D gene: TRBD1; CDR3 DNA: TGCAGTGATCGGGGGACAGGGGTTGAAAAACTGTCTTTT; CDR3 protein: CSDRGTGVEKLSF
clone size: many; J gene: TRBJ1-6; V gene: TRBV12-3/TRBV12-4; D gene: .; CDR3 DNA: TGTGCCAGCAGTTTGAGCTCCTATAATTCACCCCTCCACTTT; CDR3 protein: CASSLSSYNSPLHF
clone size: .; J gene: TRBJ1-6; V gene: TRBV4-2; D gene: .; CDR3 DNA: TGTGCCAGCAGCCAAGACCATACTGATTCACCCCTCCATTTT; CDR3 protein: CASSQDHTDSPLHF
clone size: .; J gene: TRBJ2-1; V gene: TRBV11-3; D gene: .; CDR3 DNA: TGTGCCAGCAACTTACGGGTGGCCTCCTACAATGAGCAGTTCTTC; CDR3 protein: CASNLRVASYNEQFF
clone size: .; J gene: TRBJ2-6; V gene: TRBV6-5; D gene: .; CDR3 DNA: TGTACCAGCAGTTACGGGGGAGCTGGGGCCAATGTCCTGACTTTC; CDR3 protein: CTSSYGGAGANVLTF
clone size: .; J gene: TRBJ2-1; V gene: TRBV11-1; D gene: .; CDR3 DNA: TGTGCCAGCAGCTTATCGGGGGCGGGAATGGTCTACAATGATCAGATCTTC; CDR3 protein: CASSLSGAGMVYNDQIF
clone size: .; J gene: TRBJ1-1; V gene: TRBV11-2; D gene: .; CDR3 DNA: TGTGCCAGCAGGTACATGGGGGGTAATGATGCTTTCTTT; CDR3 protein: CASRYMGGNDAFF
clone size: .; J gene: TRBJ2-3; V gene: TRBV20-1; D gene: .; CDR3 DNA: TGCAGCGCGCGGGACAGCAATCATATTTTT; CDR3 protein: CSARDSNHIF
clone size: once; J gene: TRBJ2-1; V gene: TRBV6-5; D gene: .; CDR3 DNA: TGTGCCAGTAAGAAAATAGCAGGGAGGTTAGACAATGACCAGTCCTTC; CDR3 protein: CASKKIAGRLDNDQSF
clone size: .; J gene: TRBJ1-6; V gene: TRBV4-2; D gene: .; CDR3 DNA: TGTGCCAGCAGCCAAGATGGTGACACCTATCATTCACCCCTTCACTTT; CDR3 protein: CASSQDGDTYHSPLHF
clone size: .; J gene: TRBJ2-3; V gene: TRBV11-2; D gene: .; CDR3 DNA: TGTGCTAGCAGCTTAGTGGCCGGTGAGCAGTATTTT; CDR3 protein: CASSLVAGEQYF
clone size: many; J gene: TRBJ2-2; V gene: TRBV5-1; D gene: .; CDR3 DNA: TGCGCCAGCAGCTTGGACGGGAACACCGGGGAGCTGTTTTTT; CDR3 protein: CASSLDGNTGELFF
clone size: .; J gene: TRBJ2-7; V gene: TRBV10-2; D gene: .; CDR3 DNA: TGCGCCAGCAGTGATGGGTTAGGGCTACAGTACTTC; CDR3 protein: CASSDGLGLQYF
clone size: .; J gene: TRBJ1-6; V gene: TRBV12-3/TRBV12-4; D gene: TRBD1; CDR3 DNA: TGTCCCAGCAACCGGACCGGGACAGGGGGTTCGGCCCTCCACTTT; CDR3 protein: CPSNRTGTGGSALHF
clone size: .; J gene: TRBJ1-5; V gene: TRBV9; D gene: .; CDR3 DNA: TGTGCCAGCAGCCTAGACGGGGATAGCAATCAGCCCCAGCATTTT; CDR3 protein: CASSLDGDSNQPQHF
clone size: .; J gene: TRBJ2-5; V gene: TRBV2; D gene: TRBD2; CDR3 DNA: TGCGCCAGCAGTCCTCTAGCGGGAGGAGGAGAGATCCAGTACTTC; CDR3 protein: CASSPLAGGGEIQYF
clone size: many; J gene: TRBJ2-5; V gene: TRBV5-4; D gene: .; CDR3 DNA: TGTGCCAGCAGCTTGTTACCAAAACAAGAGACCCAGTACTTC; CDR3 protein: CASSLLPKQETQYF
clone size: many; J gene: TRBJ2-1; V gene: TRBV29-1; D gene: TRBD2; CDR3 DNA: TGCAGCGTTTCGCTAGCGGGAGGGCCATACAATGAGCAGTTCTTC; CDR3 protein: CSVSLAGGPYNEQFF
clone size: many; J gene: TRBJ2-7; V gene: TRBV29-1; D gene: .; CDR3 DNA: TGCAGCGTTGAAACTGGTAGGGGAGGCGAGCAGTACTTC; CDR3 protein: CSVETGRGGEQYF
clone size: .; J gene: TRBJ2-7; V gene: TRBV6-1; D gene: .; CDR3 DNA: TGTGCCAGCAGTGAAGCACAGGGAACAAGGGAGCAGTACTTC; CDR3 protein: CASSEAQGTREQYF
clone size: .; J gene: TRBJ2-3; V gene: TRBV20-1; D gene: .; CDR3 DNA: TGCAGTGCTAGACGAAAACTTAGCACAGATACTCAGTATTTT; CDR3 protein: CSARRKLSTDTQYF
clone size: .; J gene: TRBJ1-2; V gene: TRBV5-4; D gene: .; CDR3 DNA: TGTGCTAGCAGCTTGAGCCCGATAGGGGACTATGGCTACACCTTC; CDR3 protein: CASSLSPIGDYGYTF
clone size: .; J gene: TRBJ2-5; V gene: TRBV12-3/TRBV12-4; D gene: .; CDR3 DNA: TGTGCCAACAGCCCACAGATGGAGGATACCCAGTACTTC; CDR3 protein: CANSPQMEDTQYF
clone size: few; J gene: TRBJ2-2; V gene: TRBV2; D gene: .; CDR3 DNA: TGTGCCAGCAGCTCAAGGCAACCCGGGGAGCTGTTTTTT; CDR3 protein: CASSSRQPGELFF
clone size: .; J gene: TRBJ2-7; V gene: TRBV23-1; D gene: TRBD1; CDR3 DNA: TGCGCCAGCCGTAACAGGGACAGGGTTAACGAGCAGTACTTC; CDR3 protein: CASRNRDRVNEQYF
clone size: many; J gene: TRBJ2-1; V gene: TRBV24-1; D gene: .; CDR3 DNA: TGTGCCACCAGTGAGAACGGGGGTTCCTACAATGAGCAGTTCTTC; CDR3 protein: CATSENGGSYNEQFF
clone size: .; J gene: TRBJ1-1; V gene: TRBV5-1; D gene: .; CDR3 DNA: TGCGCCAGCATCGCCGACAGGTTGAACACTGAAGCTTTCTTT; CDR3 protein: CASIADRLNTEAFF
clone size: many; J gene: TRBJ1-5; V gene: TRBV5-5; D gene: .; CDR3 DNA: TGTGCCAGCAGCCTCCGGGACCGAGTAGGGCCCCAGCATTTT; CDR3 protein: CASSLRDRVGPQHF